This T cell receptor beta chain was sequenced in a study of glioma-infiltrating T cells. Amplification of TCR alpha and beta CDR3 regions from RNA used iRepertoire nested multiplex PCR. TCRdb independently ran MiXCR on the multiplex PCR reads; one entry per CDR3 protein. Of tens of thousands of distinct CDR3 sequences listed, 20% to 25% are singletons. Of note for this clonotype: A read error is possible here, since a much larger clone lies one base away.

Germline CDR1 and CDR2: SNHLY and FYNNEI. Trimming pared 10 bases from V and 3 bases from J, leaving 22 bases between. There are 16 residues in the CDR3. This sequence originates from a human donor with low-grade glioma or glioblastoma, undergoing nonglioma brain surgery, or in good health (not recorded which). The chain is built from TRBV2 and TRBJ1-5; possibly TRBD1 for D (5 bases). Sequencing used glioma tissue, nonneoplastic brain tissue, or PBMCs (not recorded which). The CDR3 DNA reads TGTGCCAACAGGTGGGAGGGGCGCGGAGACAATCAGCCCCAGCATTTT. The encoded protein is CANRWEGRGDNQPQHF.